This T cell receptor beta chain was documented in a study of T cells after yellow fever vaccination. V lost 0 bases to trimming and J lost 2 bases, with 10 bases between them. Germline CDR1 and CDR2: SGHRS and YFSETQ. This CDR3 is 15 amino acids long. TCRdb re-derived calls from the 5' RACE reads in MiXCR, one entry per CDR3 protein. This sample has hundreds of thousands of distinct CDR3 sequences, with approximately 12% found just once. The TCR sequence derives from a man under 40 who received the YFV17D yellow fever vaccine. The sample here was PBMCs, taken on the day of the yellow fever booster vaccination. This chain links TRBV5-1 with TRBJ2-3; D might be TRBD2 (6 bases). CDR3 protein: CASSLAGTPTDTQYF. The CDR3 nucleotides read TGCGCCAGCAGCTTGGCCGGGACTCCCACAGATACGCAGTATTTT. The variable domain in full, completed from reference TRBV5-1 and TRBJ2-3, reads KAGVTQTPRYLIKTRGQQVTLSCSPISGHRSVSWYQQTPGQGLQFLFEYFSETQRNKGNFPGRFSGRQFSNSRSEMNVSTLELGDSALYLCASSLAGTPTDTQYFGPGTRLTVL.